This T cell receptor (beta chain) originates from a study of early T cells in non-severe SARS-CoV-2 infection. The V end lost 3 bases, the J end lost 15 bases, and 18 bases lay between the germline ends. The germline V gene has CDR1 SGHTA and CDR2 FQGNSA. CDR3 length equals 13 residues. This clonotype was found many times. Its antigen is undetermined. TCRdb re-derived calls from the 5' RACE reads in MiXCR, one entry per CDR3 protein. The sample records approximately 27,000 distinct CDR3 sequences, about 5% being singletons. General observations from the study: VDJdb matching favored anti-spike CD8 responses, missing private and CD4 specificities.

The chain uses TRBV7-2 and TRBJ2-1, with D possibly matching TRBD2 (6 bases). Sequencing input: whole blood. The sequence was obtained from an adult who was a healthcare worker with PCR-confirmed SARS-CoV-2 infection or an uninfected control (not recorded which). CDR3 DNA sequence: TGTGCCAGCAGCTTTGGGAGCCGCGGGATGCTGTTCTTC. Amino acids: CASSFGSRGMLFF.